The clone carrying this T cell receptor (beta chain) was picked up a small number of times. As yet, its antigen is unknown. The junction departs from germline at one end; a sequencing error may be responsible. This entry comes from a study of metastatic and nonmetastatic thyroid tumors. Study-level background: It was across blood and tumor or nodule tissue from malignant and benign thyroid patients that repertoires were compared. General observations from the study: Compared with benign nodules, malignant thyroid tumors were reported to have significantly higher TCR beta diversity in both blood and tumor.

Original data processing: Researchers built a distant-metastasis classifier for papillary thyroid cancer that drew on CDR3 differences across clinicopathological groups. TCRdb re-clonotyped the PCR reads through MiXCR. TCRdb, not the authors, supplied the V and J calls. The table includes more than 65,000 clones, about 14% detected once. CDR1 is MNHEY and CDR2 is SMNVEV in the germline V gene (reference sequence). This CDR3 is 15 amino acids long. Until they underwent thyroid surgery, no patient had received any treatment. The J gene is TRBJ2-7, the V gene TRBV27, with 9 bases lining up with TRBD2. This sequence was found in a male donor with papillary thyroid cancer or a benign thyroid nodule (not recorded which). Some clones in this sample may be carry-over from other donors' samples. What was sequenced was blood. CDR3 DNA: TGTGCCCGCAGTCTTTCGACTAGCGGTAGCTACGAGCAGTACTTC. Its translation is CARSLSTSGSYEQYF.